This T cell receptor beta chain came from a study of cytomegalovirus exposure and HLA in healthy donors. The study ran its PCR with 60 Vbeta and 13 Jbeta primers. Produced via immunoSEQ multiplex PCR; TCRdb's table is partial and in-frame only. This sample has 130,000 to 150,000 clones; around 80% occur once, and the top ten carry just over 4.5%. As for this clone: Its antigen is currently unknown.

Study outcomes and limitations: Rarity marked most TCR sequences, yet some public TCRs occurred in many donors. A later analysis reportedly found fewer N-insertions in an Asian-associated ancestry cluster than the approximately 660-donor mean.

Source material: PBMCs. The TCR comes from a man between 40 and 49 years old in good health and CMV-seronegative.

DNA of the CDR3: TGTGCCAGCAGCGGACTAGGCTTCTCTGGGGCCAACGTCCTGACTTTC. Its protein product is CASSGLGFSGANVLTF. The chain has TRBV9 and TRBJ2-6; TRBD2 is a possible D gene (6 bases). The CDR3 totals 16 residues. Trimming cost V 3 bases and J 0 bases, with 10 bases left between them. The germline V gene encodes CDR1 SGDLS and CDR2 YYNGEE. Full variable domain (outside the CDR3, taken from reference TRBV9 and TRBJ2-6): DSGVTQTPKHLITATGQRVTLRCSPRSGDLSVYWYQQSLDQGLQFLIQYYNGEERAKGNILERFSAQQFPDLHSELNLSSLELGDSALYFCASSGLGFSGANVLTFGAGSRLTVL.